The source of this T cell receptor (beta chain) is a study of cytomegalovirus exposure and HLA in healthy donors. Overall study results and limits: For most TCR beta V segments, an earlier analysis put the productive rate at about 87% or about 30% of the time. A later analysis reportedly found that, within productive TCRs, an Asian-associated ancestry cluster had fewer N-insertions than the mean observed across the approximately 660 donors. A missense DCLRE1C variant was associated with V- and J-gene trimming of TCR beta chains in a later analysis, and an independent cohort replicated the association.

Comment on this clone: The antigen is undetermined.

CDR1 is MDHEN and CDR2 is SYDVKM in the germline V gene. V lost 7 bases, J lost 0 bases, and 10 bases lay in between. CDR3 length equals 14 residues. A multiplex PCR was run with 60 Vbeta primers and 13 Jbeta primers. Sequencing used immunoSEQ multiplex PCR; TCRdb keeps in-frame clones, though not all of them. This sample has about 200,000 clones, with approximately 80% found just once. Material for sequencing was PBMCs. This receptor was obtained from a woman younger than 45 in good health and CMV-seropositive. This chain links TRBV28 with TRBJ1-5; D not certain. CDR3 sequence (DNA): TGTGCCAGCATTCCTGACTATAGCAATCAGCCCCAGCATTTT. Protein: CASIPDYSNQPQHF.